This T cell receptor beta chain was sequenced for a study of a mutant IDH1 vaccine in newly diagnosed glioma (dated by TCRdb to the early 2020s). For the wider study: Vaccination was initiated 4-6 weeks after radiotherapy alone, or concurrently with temozolomide cycles in the chemotherapy-containing groups. Of the 25 to 35 treated patients, approximately 60% were male and about 40% were female, and a mean age of 40.4 years was recorded. Prior to enrollment, patients had been given standard therapy consisting of radiotherapy alone, temozolomide alone, or radiochemotherapy with temozolomide, with the combination given to most patients. Visit V12 was the week-35 safety follow-up and visit V13 was the week-47 end of study. Peripheral blood was drawn at six visits: V03 (baseline), V05, V07, V10, V12 and V13. Longitudinal TCRB deep sequencing was performed for some 25 treated patients wherever samples were available for exploratory analyses. Study-wide findings and limitations: Pseudoprogression appeared unrelated to alterations in the top peripheral T cell clonotypes detected by TCRB sequencing. Immune responses induced by the vaccine were seen in roughly 92% of patients across multiple MHC alleles. Availability determined which PBMC samples were chosen for TCRB deep sequencing. The authors noted that analyses of patient blood samples could not be reproduced because of sample limitations.

The library came from the immunoSEQ multiplex PCR assay. Rearranged TCR beta chain sequences were amplified with the hsTCRB Kit following the manufacturer's protocol. An Illumina MiSeq was used to sequence the TCRB libraries. On the study's bioinformatics: Demultiplexing, trimming and gene mapping were performed with the kit vendor's proprietary platform. The clones in this table, taken by TCRdb from immuneACCESS, are in-frame only. Not every clone is retained; where verified, under half of the shortfall comes from an unresolved V gene, and the cause of the rest is unknown. V and J calls and clone size are copied from that table; D and trimming were computed from the DNA. For this sample the table gives approximately 50,000 clones, of which approximately 79% were detected only once. About 7% of the sample belongs to the ten largest clones. V and J are truncated by 4 bases and 0 bases respectively, leaving an intervening sequence of 9 bases. CDR1 and CDR2 (ENHRY, SYGVKD) derive from the germline V gene. The CDR3 runs 14 amino acids, cysteine and phenylalanine included. Only CDR3 DNA remains: 42 bases, in frame from the first base.

On this clone itself: This receptor's antigen is unknown. No per-base quality is available; no much larger clone lies one base away.

This specimen's time point label, per the study, means: week 35, safety follow-up. Each vaccine dose, consisting of 300 ug of a 20-mer mutant IDH1 peptide in Montanide, was administered subcutaneously with topical imiquimod. Patients were given eight vaccinations, in weeks 1, 3, 5, 7, 11, 15, 19 and 23, which matched visits V03 through V10. Newly diagnosed WHO grade 3 or 4 IDH1-mutant astrocytomas showing loss of nuclear ATRX were present in the donors. The samples were drawn from NOA16, a multicentre, single-arm, open-label phase I trial in Germany that tested a mutant IDH1 peptide vaccine in humans for the first time. Genomic DNA for TCRB sequencing was extracted from EDTA blood using the DNeasy Blood and Tissue Kit.

The sequence is built from TRBV10-3 and TRBJ1-2; D gene: possibly TRBD1, on 5 matching bases. This receptor was obtained from a man between 35 and 55 years old with glioma. The source was PBMCs, collected from a glioma patient whose treatment included an IDH1 peptide vaccine. The sequence in DNA is TGTGCCATCAGTGCGGCAGGGACTAACTATGGCTACACCTTC. The translation is CAISAAGTNYGYTF.